This T cell receptor beta chain was captured in a study of T-cell reconstitution after alpha-beta-depleted transplantation in children. Study results and limitations: There were reportedly several hundred expanded graft clones from which alpha-beta T cells came about two months after transplant. Surviving recipient T cells and intrathymic progenitors accounted for some patients' high TCRbeta diversity at day 60. At one year after transplant, newly produced T cells mostly accounted for T-cell counts and diversity.

For TCRbeta, the library was prepared with unique molecular identifiers. TCRdb reanalysed the PCR reads using MiXCR and keeps one entry per CDR3 protein. The sample comprises around 440,000 distinct CDR3 sequences, around 16% of which are singletons, and 25% to 30% rests with the top ten. J lost 5 bases, V lost 0 bases, and 7 bases had no gene match. This CDR3 contains 14 residues. Germline loops: CDR1 DFQATT, CDR2 SNEGSKA (reference sequence). About this clonotype itself: Its matching antigen is unknown.

The source was PBMCs, mostly from graft donor cells, collected 360 days after TCRalphabeta/CD19-depleted stem cell transplant. The sequence came from a boy under three years old who had a stem cell transplant for Wiskott-Aldrich syndrome, so the T cells may come from the graft donor. The chain links TRBV20-1 to TRBJ2-7; 7 bases agree with TRBD1. The CDR3 sequence: CSAREATGENEQYF. CDR3 bases: TGCAGTGCTAGAGAGGCTACAGGGGAGAACGAGCAGTACTTC.